The clone carrying this TCR beta chain appeared once. This specimen belongs to a study of blood T cell repertoires in COVID-19. Study information: From the United States, Italy and Spain came samples of acute and convalescent COVID-19.

Germline-derived CDR1 and CDR2 are SGHNT and YYREEE (reference sequence). Deletions cut 6 bases from V and 6 bases from J, with 4 bases between. The CDR3 runs to 11 residues. In the authors' methods: How many nucleated cells were present was estimated from reference gene primer amplification. TCRdb keeps only in-frame clones here, not all; method: immunoSEQ multiplex PCR. From that table come the V and J calls and clone size; the DNA was used to work out D and trimming. The sample carries tens of thousands of clones, roughly 85% recorded once. The sequence was obtained from a human donor in a cohort sampled during active COVID-19. This chain connects TRBV5-4 to TRBJ2-6; D ambiguous. Sequenced sample: peripheral blood. For the CDR3, the DNA is TGTGCCAGCACCGTGGCCAACGTCCTGACTTTC. This gives the protein CASTVANVLTF.